These 2 T cell receptor beta chains originate from one sample sequenced in a study of post-analysis software for immune sequencing data. Unique-molecular-identifier-tagged TCR beta cDNA libraries were used. TCRdb recomputed calls from the PCR reads with MiXCR, one row per CDR3 protein. Here the sample spans more than 500,000 distinct CDR3 sequences, 30% to 40% being singletons. No antigen has been identified for these receptors. General observations from the study: When patients were compared with controls, 4 or 5 TRBV segments were more frequent, TRBV5-6, TRBV5-1 and TRBV20-1 among them.

The source material was blood. The receptors here all came from a girl aged 2 to 17 with multiple sclerosis.

This clonotype was detected a few times. The J gene is TRBJ1-1, the V gene TRBV15; 7 bases align to TRBD1. The CDR3 is made up of 14 amino acids. Germline V gene sequence: CDR1 LNHNV, CDR2 YYDKDF (reference sequence). V shed 1 base and J 10 bases; nucleotides not matched to a gene: 9. In DNA form, the CDR3 reads TGTGCCACCAGCAGAGCCATAACAGGGGATGGAGCTTTCTTT. This translates into CATSRAITGDGAFF.

This clonotype is a singleton in its sample. V usage is TRBV7-2 and J usage is TRBJ2-3; TRBD1 is a possible D gene (6 bases). The germline V gene encodes CDR1 SGHTA and CDR2 FQGNSA. V was trimmed by 7 bases and J by 2 bases, leaving 13 bases between them. The CDR3 is 14 amino acids. The CDR3 nucleotides read TGTGCCAGCATCCCGGGACACCCCACAGATACGCAGTATTTT. Its protein product is CASIPGHPTDTQYF. Supplemented by reference TRBV7-2 and TRBJ2-3, the full variable domain reads GAGVSQSPSNKVTEKGKDVELRCDPISGHTALYWYRQSLGQGLEFLIYFQGNSAPDKSGLPSDRFSAERTGGSVSTLTIQRTQQEDSAVYLCASIPGHPTDTQYFGPGTRLTVL.